One sample yielded the 24 T cell receptor beta chains listed below, sequenced in a study of T cell responses to AZD1222 COVID-19 vaccine. Sequencing was performed with immunoSEQ multiplex PCR; in TCRdb, only in-frame clones are kept and a portion is missing. Counted here are tens of thousands of clones, roughly 88% occurring once; the ten biggest clones make up roughly 4.5%. Specimen: peripheral blood, collected on day 0 of MenACWY control vaccination. The receptors were sampled from an adult in good health.

The rearrangement joins TRBV19 to TRBJ2-1; no firm D call. Germline V gene sequence: CDR1 LNHDA, CDR2 SQIVND (reference sequence). The CDR3 has 13 amino acids. The V and J ends lost 5 bases and 6 bases respectively, with 11 bases between them. The CDR3 DNA follows: TGTGCCAGTAGTCCCGACTGGGGCAATGAGCAGTTCTTC. Translation: CASSPDWGNEQFF.

The chain couples TRBV7-9 to TRBJ2-7; no clear D gene. Germline V gene sequence: CDR1 SEHNR, CDR2 FQNEAQ (reference sequence). This CDR3 has 12 amino acids. V was shortened by 11 bases and J by 1 base, with 12 bases between the two germline ends. The CDR3 nucleotides read TGTGCCTCGTCTGGCTTATCCTACGAGCAGTACTTC. It codes for CASSGLSYEQYF. The whole variable domain, filled in from reference TRBV7-9 and TRBJ2-7, reads DTGVSQNPRHKITKRGQNVTFRCDPISEHNRLYWYRQTLGQGPEFLTYFQNEAQLEKSRLLSDRFSAERPKGSFSTLEIQRTEQGDSAMYLCASSGLSYEQYFGPGTRLTVT.

A few counts support this clone. V gene TRBV3-1 (or the pseudogene TRBV3-2) combines with J gene TRBJ2-5, with D unclear. The V and J ends lost 7 bases and 5 bases respectively, with 20 bases between them. The V gene's germline CDR1 is LGHDT and CDR2 YNNKEL (reference sequence). This CDR3 is built from 15 residues. This CDR3 is CASTPFERGSETQYF. CDR3 nucleotides: TGTGCCAGCACCCCCTTCGAACGTGGCAGCGAGACCCAGTACTTC.

The rearrangement links TRBV27 to TRBJ1-1; 7 bases line up with TRBD1. From germline, CDR1 is MNHEY and CDR2 SMNVEV (reference sequence). The junction had 16 bases not matched to a gene; V was cut back by 4 bases and J by 11 bases. CDR3 length: 15 amino acids. The CDR3 DNA sequence: TGTGCCAGCAGTTCTGGACCAGCAGGGGGTATGGGTGCTTTCTTT. Residues: CASSSGPAGGMGAFF.

DNA for the CDR3: TGCGCCAGCAGCCCCCAGCGAGACCAAGAGACCCAGTACTTC. It codes for CASSPQRDQETQYF. The chain joins TRBV10-1 to TRBJ2-5, with D unclear. The CDR3 runs 14 residues. Per germline, CDR1 WNHNN and CDR2 SYGVQD (reference sequence). V dropped 6 bases and J dropped 0 bases, with 11 bases sitting between them.

This chain uses TRBV11-2 with TRBJ2-7; unclear D gene. This CDR3 has 16 residues. Germline V gene sequence: CDR1 SGHAT, CDR2 FQNNGV. Trimming took 5 bases from V and 2 from J, leaving 19 bases between them. The CDR3 sequence is CASSPGSVESPYEQYF. Here the CDR3 DNA reads TGTGCCAGCAGCCCCGGGTCTGTCGAATCCCCCTACGAGCAGTACTTC.

This chain connects TRBV29-1 to TRBJ1-1; D might be TRBD1 (5 bases). CDR3 length: 14 residues. Trimming removed 7 bases at V and 4 bases at J, with 19 bases between. The germline V gene encodes CDR1 SQVTM and CDR2 ANQGSEA. The CDR3 DNA sequence: TGCAGCGCTCTCGAACAGGAGGGAACCACTGAAGCTTTCTTT. The encoded protein is CSALEQEGTTEAFF.

This chain links TRBV28 with TRBJ1-1; D unresolved. The CDR3 spans 13 residues. Germline assignment: CDR1 MDHEN and CDR2 SYDVKM. The V gene lost 7 bases and the J gene lost 1 base, with 10 bases spanning the gap. The CDR3 sequence: CASTSDWNTEAFF. In DNA form, the CDR3 reads TGTGCCAGCACTTCAGACTGGAACACTGAAGCTTTCTTT.

This clone was recorded once. Written as DNA, the CDR3 is TGTGCCAGCAGTTCGGACAGGGGACGGGGGAGAACTGAAGCTTTCTTT. Its protein is CASSSDRGRGRTEAFF. The chain uses TRBV6-5 and TRBJ1-1; the match to TRBD1 covers 9 bases. The germline V gene has CDR1 MNHEY and CDR2 SVGAGI. CDR3 length equals 16 residues. The junction had 11 bases not matched to a gene; V was cut back by 4 bases and J by 5 bases.

The rearrangement links TRBV11-3 to TRBJ2-3; 8 nucleotides align to TRBD1. Germline V gene sequence: CDR1 SGHNT, CDR2 YENEEA. J was trimmed by 1 base and V by 2 bases; bases with no gene match: 2. The CDR3 is 15 residues long. The CDR3 here is CASSLQGAGTDTQYF. The DNA for the CDR3 is TGTGCCAGCAGCTTACAGGGGGCTGGCACAGATACGCAGTATTTT. The whole variable domain, remainder taken from reference TRBV11-3 and TRBJ2-3, is EAGVVQSPRYKIIEKKQPVAFWCNPISGHNTLYWYLQNLGQGPELLIRYENEEAVDDSQLPKDRFSAERLKGVDSTLKIQPAELGDSAVYLCASSLQGAGTDTQYFGPGTRLTVL.

Of note for this clone: This sample includes further DNA sequences coding for the same CDR3. The chain employs TRBV24-1 and TRBJ2-1; D may be TRBD1 or TRBD2 (5 bases each). Trimming pared 0 bases from V and 5 bases from J, leaving 10 bases between. The germline CDR1 and CDR2 sequences are KGHDR and SFDVKD. This CDR3 region has 15 residues. DNA of the CDR3: TGTGCCACCAGTGATTTGGGGAGAGGGGACAATGAGCAGTTCTTC. Its protein product is CATSDLGRGDNEQFF.

The J gene is TRBJ1-1, the V gene TRBV6-5; D is perhaps TRBD1 (6 bases). Between the trimmed V and J ends, which lost 7 bases and 5 bases, there was a span of 14 bases. Germline assignment: CDR1 MNHEY and CDR2 SVGAGI. The CDR3 has 13 residues. The CDR3 nucleotides are TGTGCCAGCACCTATCCGGGGGCGACTGAAGCTTTCTTT. Protein: CASTYPGATEAFF.

This sequence joins TRBV19 and TRBJ1-6; D is unclear. The ends were cut back, 4 bases at V and 7 bases at J, with 17 bases in the middle. This CDR3 spans 16 amino acids. CDR1 and CDR2 from the germline V gene are LNHDA and SQIVND (reference sequence). In DNA form, the CDR3 reads TGTGCCAGTAGTACCCCTTTGAGCCGGATGAATTCACCCCTCCACTTT. Amino acid sequence: CASSTPLSRMNSPLHF.

The chain has TRBV7-9 and TRBJ1-2; no clear D. This CDR3 comprises 13 residues. The V gene's germline CDR1 is SEHNR and CDR2 FQNEAQ (reference sequence). The V end was cut by 1 base, the J end by 4 bases, with 7 bases between. The CDR3 coding sequence is TGTGCCAGCAGCTTAGGGATTTCCTATGGCTACACCTTC. Protein: CASSLGISYGYTF.

The J gene is TRBJ1-5, the V gene TRBV7-8; D unresolved. This CDR3 is 14 amino acids long. The V gene lost 4 bases and the J gene lost 1 base, with 8 bases spanning the gap. Germline loops: CDR1 SGHVS, CDR2 FQNEAQ. CDR3 in DNA: TGTGCCAGCAGCTCAGGCAGAAGCAATCAGCCCCAGCATTTT. Translating it yields CASSSGRSNQPQHF.

The rearrangement uses TRBV28 and TRBJ1-4; the match to TRBD1 covers 7 bases. Per the germline V gene, CDR1 is MDHEN and CDR2 is SYDVKM. This CDR3 has 16 residues. The ends lost 3 bases at V and 5 bases at J; junction bases unmatched: 9. The DNA for the CDR3 is TGTGCCAGCAGTTTTCCTGGCGGGACAGAGAATGAAAAACTGTTTTTT. It is translated as CASSFPGGTENEKLFF.

The V and J genes are TRBV9 and TRBJ2-7; 10 bases map to TRBD2. V was clipped by 0 bases and J by 3 bases; unmatched bases: 0. CDR1 is SGDLS, CDR2 YYNGEE, per germline. This CDR3 is built from 14 residues. The CDR3 spells CASSVGTSGYEQYF. In DNA, the CDR3 is TGTGCCAGCAGCGTAGGGACTAGCGGCTACGAGCAGTACTTC. The full variable domain, completed using reference TRBV9 and TRBJ2-7, is DSGVTQTPKHLITATGQRVTLRCSPRSGDLSVYWYQQSLDQGLQFLIQYYNGEERAKGNILERFSAQQFPDLHSELNLSSLELGDSALYFCASSVGTSGYEQYFGPGTRLTVT.

The gene calls are TRBV9 and TRBJ1-2, with D possibly matching TRBD1 (5 bases). The V gene lost 3 bases and the J gene lost 6 bases, with 18 bases spanning the gap. The CDR3 contains 15 residues. Germline-derived CDR1 and CDR2 are SGDLS and YYNGEE. The CDR3 DNA is TGTGCCAGCAGCGCCATGAGGGGTGTGGAAGATGGCTACACCTTC. Translation: CASSAMRGVEDGYTF.

The chain employs TRBV10-3 and TRBJ1-4; D remains ambiguous. Germline V gives CDR1 ENHRY, CDR2 SYGVKD. There are 12 residues in the CDR3. V lost 8 bases and J lost 0, with 4 bases in between. The CDR3 nucleotides are TGTGCCATCGGGGCAACTAATGAAAAACTGTTTTTT. Residues: CAIGATNEKLFF.

This chain links TRBV7-2 with TRBJ1-2, with TRBD1 matching 8 bases. The V gene end was trimmed by 1 base and the J gene end by 6 bases; junction bases not matched to a gene: 13. The CDR3 has 17 residues. Germline V gene sequence: CDR1 SGHTA, CDR2 FQGNSA. CDR3 nucleotides: TGTGCCAGCAGCTTAGGATCAAACAGGGGGACTCGAAATGGCTACACCTTC. Its protein is CASSLGSNRGTRNGYTF.

The rearrangement links TRBV6-5 to TRBJ2-2; D remains ambiguous. This CDR3 has 14 residues. Looked up from germline, CDR1 is MNHEY and CDR2 is SVGAGI. With 1 base removed from V and 4 bases from J, the gap between germline ends came to 7 bases. This CDR3 reads CASSYLQATGELFF. CDR3 bases: TGTGCCAGCAGTTACTTGCAAGCCACCGGGGAGCTGTTTTTT.

The rearrangement joins TRBV6-5 to TRBJ1-5; 7 nucleotides match TRBD1. With V trimmed by 5 bases and J by 9 bases, 7 bases remained unmatched. Per germline, CDR1 MNHEY and CDR2 SVGAGI. This CDR3 contains 13 residues. CDR3 DNA sequence: TGTGCCAGCAGTCCCCCACAGGGGTGGCCCCAGCATTTT. As protein: CASSPPQGWPQHF.

This clone has a single count. The V gene is TRBV5-1, the J gene TRBJ2-2; maybe TRBD2 (7 bases). The V end was cut by 5 bases, the J end by 2 bases, with 16 bases between. Germline V lookup: CDR1 SGHRS, CDR2 YFSETQ. CDR3 length: 16 amino acids. In nucleotides, the CDR3 is TGCGCCAGCAGGGGGACACTAGCGAGCAACACCGGGGAGCTGTTTTTT. Its translation is CASRGTLASNTGELFF.

The chain links TRBV5-1 to TRBJ2-7, with D possibly matching TRBD1 (5 bases). The V gene's germline CDR1 is SGHRS and CDR2 YFSETQ. V was shortened by 2 bases and J by 5 bases, with 11 bases between the two germline ends. The CDR3 length is 13 residues. This CDR3 reads CASSFGSRDEQYF. CDR3 bases: TGCGCCAGCAGCTTCGGTTCCAGGGACGAGCAGTACTTC.